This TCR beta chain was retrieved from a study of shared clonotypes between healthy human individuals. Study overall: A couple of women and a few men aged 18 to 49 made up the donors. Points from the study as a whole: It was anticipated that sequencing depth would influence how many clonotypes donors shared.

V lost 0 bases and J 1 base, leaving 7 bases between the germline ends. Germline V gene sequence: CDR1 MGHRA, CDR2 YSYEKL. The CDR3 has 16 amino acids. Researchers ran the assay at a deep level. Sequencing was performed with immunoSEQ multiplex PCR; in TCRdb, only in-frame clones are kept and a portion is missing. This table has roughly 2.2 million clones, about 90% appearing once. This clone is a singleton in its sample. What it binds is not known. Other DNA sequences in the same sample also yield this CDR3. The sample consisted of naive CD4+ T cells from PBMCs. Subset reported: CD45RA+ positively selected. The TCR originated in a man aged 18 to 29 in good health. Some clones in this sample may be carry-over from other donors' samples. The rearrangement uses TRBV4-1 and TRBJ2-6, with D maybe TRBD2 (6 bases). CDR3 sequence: CASSQDRGSGANVLTF. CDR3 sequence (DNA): TGCGCCAGCAGCCAAGATCGGGGGTCTGGGGCCAACGTCCTGACTTTC.